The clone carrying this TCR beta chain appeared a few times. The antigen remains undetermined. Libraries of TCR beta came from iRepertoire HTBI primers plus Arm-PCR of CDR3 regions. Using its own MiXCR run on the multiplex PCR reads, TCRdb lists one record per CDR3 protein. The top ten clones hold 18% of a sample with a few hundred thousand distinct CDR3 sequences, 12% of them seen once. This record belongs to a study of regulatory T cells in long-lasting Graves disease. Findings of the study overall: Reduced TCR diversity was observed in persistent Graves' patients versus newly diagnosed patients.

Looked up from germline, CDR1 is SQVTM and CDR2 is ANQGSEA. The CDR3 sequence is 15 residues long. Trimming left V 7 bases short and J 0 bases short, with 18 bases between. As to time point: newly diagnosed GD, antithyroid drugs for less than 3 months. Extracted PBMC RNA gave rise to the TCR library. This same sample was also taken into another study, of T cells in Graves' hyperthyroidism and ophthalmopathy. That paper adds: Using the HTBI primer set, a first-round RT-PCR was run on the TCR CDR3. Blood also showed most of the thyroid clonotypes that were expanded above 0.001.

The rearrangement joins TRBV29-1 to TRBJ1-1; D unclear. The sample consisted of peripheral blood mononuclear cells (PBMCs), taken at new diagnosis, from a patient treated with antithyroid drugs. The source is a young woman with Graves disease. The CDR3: CSAPGPPSMNTEAFF. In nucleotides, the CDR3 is TGCAGCGCCCCCGGACCCCCCTCGATGAACACTGAAGCTTTCTTT. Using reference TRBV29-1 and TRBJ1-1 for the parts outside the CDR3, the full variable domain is SAVISQKPSRDICQRGTSLTIQCQVDSQVTMMFWYRQQPGQSLTLIATANQGSEATYESGFVIDKFPISRPNLTFSTLTVSNMSPEDSSIYLCSAPGPPSMNTEAFFGQGTRLTVV.